Below are 20 T cell receptor beta chains sequenced from a single sample in a study of blood T cell repertoires in COVID-19. The assay was immunoSEQ multiplex PCR, and TCRdb's table has in-frame clones only and misses some. There are about 330,000 clones in the sample; about 82% occur only once, and 7.2% lies in the top ten. Sequencing used peripheral blood. These receptors all stem from a human donor in a cohort sampled during active COVID-19.

The chain links TRBV30 to TRBJ1-1; 9 bases are shared with TRBD1. Germline V gives CDR1 GTSNPN, CDR2 SVGIG (reference sequence). The CDR3 runs 15 residues. V trimming: 7 bases; J trimming: 1 base; junction bases outside the gene matches: 10. The CDR3 DNA follows: TGTGCCTCCTCCGCACAGGGGGCTGGGAACACTGAAGCTTTCTTT. Its translation is CASSAQGAGNTEAFF.

This chain joins TRBV30 and TRBJ1-2; D unresolved. CDR1 and CDR2 (germline): GTSNPN, SVGIG (reference sequence). This CDR3 spans 12 amino acids. Trimming removed 0 bases from V and 8 bases from J, with 10 bases in between. The CDR3: CAWSVNSGGYTF. CDR3 bases: TGTGCCTGGAGTGTAAATAGCGGAGGCTACACCTTC.

The J gene is TRBJ2-4, the V gene TRBV18, with D possibly being TRBD1 (7 bases). V was shortened by 3 bases and J by 10 bases, with 19 bases between the two germline ends. In germline, CDR1 is KGHSH, CDR2 LQKENI. CDR3 size: 15 residues. The CDR3 loop is CASSPGFGQAGIQYF. The CDR3 DNA sequence: TGTGCCAGCTCACCCGGATTCGGACAGGCGGGGATTCAGTACTTC.

This clone showed up just once. V is TRBV6-2 or TRBV6-3 and J is TRBJ2-3, with D possibly matching TRBD1 (5 bases). Germline V lookup: CDR1 MNHEY, CDR2 SVGEGT. The V and J ends lost 3 bases and 0 bases respectively, with 10 bases between them. The CDR3 spans 15 residues. The CDR3 loop is CASSYRQLSTDTQYF. The CDR3 region has the DNA TGTGCCAGCAGTTATAGACAGCTAAGCACAGATACGCAGTATTTT.

The chain combines TRBV7-9 with TRBJ2-1, with D perhaps matching TRBD1 (6 bases). The CDR3 covers 16 residues. Germline assignment: CDR1 SEHNR and CDR2 FQNEAQ (reference sequence). Trimming removed 5 bases at V and 0 bases at J, with 14 bases between. The CDR3 is CASSTRTASSYNEQFF. The CDR3 region has the DNA TGTGCCAGCAGCACAAGGACAGCCAGCTCCTACAATGAGCAGTTCTTC.

The V gene is TRBV5-6, the J gene TRBJ2-1, with 9 bases lining up with TRBD2. Germline assignment: CDR1 SGHDT and CDR2 YYEEEE. The CDR3 spans 15 residues. Trimming removed 4 bases from V and 8 bases from J; junction bases left unmatched: 10. CDR3 protein: CASSTGTSWGHEQFF. CDR3 sequence (DNA): TGTGCCAGCAGCACTGGGACTAGCTGGGGCCATGAGCAGTTCTTC.

This chain links TRBV18 with TRBJ1-2, with D hard to call. Trimming removed 0 bases from V and 1 base from J, with 6 bases in between. The germline V gene encodes CDR1 KGHSH and CDR2 LQKENI. The CDR3 loop spans 14 amino acids. For the CDR3, the DNA is TGTGCCAGCTCACCACCGAACGGTAACTATGGCTACACCTTC. Translating gives CASSPPNGNYGYTF.

V gene TRBV7-3 combines with J gene TRBJ2-7; 10 positions match TRBD2. This CDR3 has 15 residues. From germline, CDR1 is SGHTA and CDR2 FQGTGA. V lost 5 bases and J lost 3; bases outside the gene matches: 7. Here the CDR3 reads CASSQWASGGYEQYF. The CDR3, as DNA: TGTGCCAGCAGCCAATGGGCTAGCGGGGGCTACGAGCAGTACTTC. The variable domain in full, completed from reference TRBV7-3 and TRBJ2-7, reads GAGVSQTPSNKVTEKGKYVELRCDPISGHTALYWYRQSLGQGPEFLIYFQGTGAADDSGLPNDRFFAVRPEGSVSTLKIQRTERGDSAVYLCASSQWASGGYEQYFGPGTRLTVT.

This chain connects TRBV10-2 to TRBJ2-1; 7 positions agree with TRBD1. Germline V gene data show CDR1 as WSHSY and CDR2 as SAAADI. Unmatched junction bases numbered 7, after V lost 4 bases and J lost 4 bases. This CDR3 has 15 residues. In nucleotides, the CDR3 is TGCGCCAGCAGTGGGCACGGGACAGAGTACAATGAGCAGTTCTTC. It yields the protein CASSGHGTEYNEQFF.

This clone was found many times. The genes are TRBV19 and TRBJ2-2; TRBD2 might be the D (5 bases). Trimming took off 5 bases at V and 9 bases at J, with 13 bases between the two ends. Germline assignment: CDR1 LNHDA and CDR2 SQIVND (reference sequence). The CDR3 length is 13 residues. The CDR3 reads CASSGPGDRELFF. The CDR3 DNA reads TGTGCCAGTAGTGGACCCGGGGATCGGGAGCTGTTTTTT.

Written as DNA, the CDR3 is TGCGCCAGCAGCCAAGAGTGGGGGGCTGAAGCTTTCTTT. Amino acid sequence: CASSQEWGAEAFF. The chain is built from TRBV4-1 and TRBJ1-1, with D tentatively TRBD1 (5 bases). Germline V lookup: CDR1 MGHRA, CDR2 YSYEKL. The CDR3 runs to 13 residues. V shed 0 bases and J shed 6 bases, with 8 bases lying between them.

The V gene is TRBV29-1, the J gene TRBJ1-2; no definite D call. Per the germline V gene, CDR1 is SQVTM and CDR2 is ANQGSEA. The V gene lost 4 bases and the J gene lost 5 bases, with 11 bases spanning the gap. The CDR3 sequence is 12 residues long. CDR3 sequence (DNA): TGCAGCGTTGTAAGCAGCGATTATGGCTACACCTTC. The encoded protein is CSVVSSDYGYTF.

The chain joins TRBV27 to TRBJ2-7; 9 bases fit TRBD1. The V gene's germline CDR1 is MNHEY and CDR2 SMNVEV (reference sequence). The length of the CDR3 is 16 residues. Trimming removed 6 bases from V and 7 bases from J; junction bases left unmatched: 16. In DNA form, the CDR3 reads TGTGCCAGCAGCCGGGCGTTGGGACAGGGCCGTGGAGAGCAGTACTTC. Translated, it gives CASSRALGQGRGEQYF.

This clone was seen once. The chain carries TRBV5-5 and TRBJ1-2; 11 nucleotides match TRBD1. Germline CDR1 SGHKS, CDR2 YYEKEE (reference sequence). This CDR3 contains 15 residues. Trimming at V came to 3 bases and at J to 3 bases, leaving 4 bases not matched to a gene. DNA for the CDR3: TGTGCCAGCAGCTCCTGGGACAGGGGGGACTATGGCTACACCTTC. It specifies CASSSWDRGDYGYTF.

This clone was observed a single time. The chain combines TRBV2 with TRBJ1-4, with 7 bases aligning to TRBD1. The V gene end was trimmed by 7 bases and the J gene end by 0 bases; junction bases not matched to a gene: 8. The CDR3 covers 16 residues. Germline CDR1 and CDR2: SNHLY and FYNNEI. For the CDR3, the DNA is TGTGCCAGCACCCGACAGGGTAGGACAACTAATGAAAAACTGTTTTTT. Translated: CASTRQGRTTNEKLFF.

The genes are TRBV7-3 and TRBJ2-5, with D possibly being TRBD1 (5 bases). The CDR3 loop spans 15 amino acids. Trimming pared 2 bases from V and 5 bases from J, leaving 15 bases between. Germline CDR1 SGHTA, CDR2 FQGTGA. The DNA of the CDR3 is TGTGCCAGCAGCTTAGGTGGCAGGGTGGGGGAGACCCAGTACTTC. Translating gives CASSLGGRVGETQYF.

This clone is a singleton in its sample. V is TRBV5-6 and J is TRBJ1-2; 10 positions agree with TRBD1. Germline lookup yields CDR1 SGHDT and CDR2 YYEEEE. The CDR3 contains 14 residues. The V gene end was trimmed by 6 bases and the J gene end by 2 bases; junction bases not matched to a gene: 4. In nucleotides, the CDR3 is TGTGCCAGCACGACAGGGGGCGCAAACTATGGCTACACCTTC. This gives the protein CASTTGGANYGYTF. Full variable domain (missing parts from reference TRBV5-6 and TRBJ1-2): DAGVTQSPTHLIKTRGQQVTLRCSPKSGHDTVSWYQQALGQGPQFIFQYYEEEERQRGNFPDRFSGHQFPNYSSELNVNALLLGDSALYLCASTTGGANYGYTFGSGTRLTVV.

The rearrangement uses TRBV2 and TRBJ1-5, with D possibly matching TRBD1 (5 bases). The V end lost 8 bases, the J end lost 3 bases, and 17 bases lay between the germline ends. Germline V gives CDR1 SNHLY, CDR2 FYNNEI. This CDR3 is built from 15 residues. In DNA, the CDR3 is TGTGCCAGCGGAAGCCGCGACAGACACAATCAGCCCCAGCATTTT. Translating it yields CASGSRDRHNQPQHF.

The gene calls are TRBV5-4 and TRBJ1-1, with 8 bases fitting TRBD1. J was trimmed by 5 bases and V by 1 base; bases with no gene match: 4. The V gene's germline CDR1 is SGHNT and CDR2 YYREEE (reference sequence). The CDR3 has 14 amino acids. The CDR3 DNA reads as TGTGCCAGCAGCTTGCAGGGGGCGCGGACTGAAGCTTTCTTT. It encodes CASSLQGARTEAFF.

CDR3 nucleotides: TGTGCCAGCAGCCACTGGACAGGGAGATACGAGCAGTACTTC. Translating it yields CASSHWTGRYEQYF. V is TRBV14 and J is TRBJ2-7; 8 bases map to TRBD1. With 3 bases clipped from V and 4 bases from J, the junction kept 5 bases outside the gene matches. The germline V gene encodes CDR1 SGHDN and CDR2 FVKESK. CDR3 length equals 14 residues.